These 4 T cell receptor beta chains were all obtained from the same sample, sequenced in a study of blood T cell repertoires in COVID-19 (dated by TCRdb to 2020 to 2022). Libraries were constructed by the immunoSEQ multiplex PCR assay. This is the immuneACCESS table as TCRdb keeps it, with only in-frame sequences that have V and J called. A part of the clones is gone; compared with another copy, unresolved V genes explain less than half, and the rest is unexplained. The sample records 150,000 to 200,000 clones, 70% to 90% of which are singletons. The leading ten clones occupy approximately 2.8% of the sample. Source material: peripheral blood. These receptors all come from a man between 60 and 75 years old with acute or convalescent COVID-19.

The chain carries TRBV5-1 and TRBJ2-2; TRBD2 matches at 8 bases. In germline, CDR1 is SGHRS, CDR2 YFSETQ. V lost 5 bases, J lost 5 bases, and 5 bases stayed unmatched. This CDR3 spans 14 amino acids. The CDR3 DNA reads TGCGCCAGCAGGCTAAGCGGGGGAACCGGGGAGCTGTTTTTT. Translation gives CASRLSGGTGELFF.

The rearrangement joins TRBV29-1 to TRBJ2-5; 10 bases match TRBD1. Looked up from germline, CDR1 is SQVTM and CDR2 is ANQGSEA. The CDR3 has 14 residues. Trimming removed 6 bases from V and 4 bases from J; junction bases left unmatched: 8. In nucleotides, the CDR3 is TGCAGCGTCAGTGGACAGGGGGTAGGAGAGACCCAGTACTTC. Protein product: CSVSGQGVGETQYF.

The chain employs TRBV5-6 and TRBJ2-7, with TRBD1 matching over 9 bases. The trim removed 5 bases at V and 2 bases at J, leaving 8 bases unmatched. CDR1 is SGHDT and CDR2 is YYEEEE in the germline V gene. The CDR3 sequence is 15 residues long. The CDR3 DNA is TGTGCCAGCAGTTCCTCGGACAGGGGTCCCTACGAGCAGTACTTC. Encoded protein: CASSSSDRGPYEQYF.

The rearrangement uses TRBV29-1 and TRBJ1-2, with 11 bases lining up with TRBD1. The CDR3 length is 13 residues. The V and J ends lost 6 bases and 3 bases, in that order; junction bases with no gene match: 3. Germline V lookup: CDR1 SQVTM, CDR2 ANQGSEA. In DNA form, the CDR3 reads TGCAGCGTGAGGGGACAGGGGGACTATGGCTACACCTTC. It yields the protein CSVRGQGDYGYTF.